These 3 T cell receptor beta chains were sequenced from one sample in a study of CXCR3-negative and CXCR3-positive naive CD8 T cells. The libraries of TRB cDNA were constructed through 5' RACE using UMI labels. Reanalyzing the 5' RACE reads, TCRdb keeps one entry per CDR3 protein, without DNA. The sample data list about 48,000 distinct CDR3 sequences. Material for sequencing was memory CD8+ T cells from blood. The origin of the receptors is a human donor in good health. Some clones in this sample may be carry-over from other donors' samples.

This chain connects TRBV12-3 or TRBV12-4 to TRBJ2-1. The CDR3 extends over 11 amino acids. The CDR3 sequence is CASSLAGEQFF.

By frequency, this clonotype is medium-sized. V and J are TRBV7-6 and TRBJ2-7; TCRdb outputs TRBD2, but without DNA this stays unchecked. Germline loops: CDR1 SGHVS, CDR2 FNYEAQ. The CDR3 covers 16 residues. The CDR3 sequence: CASSFSGGLFSYEQYF.

This rearrangement joins TRBV18 to TRBJ1-1; the TCRdb call, TRBD1, lacks DNA for checking. Germline V gene lookup returns CDR1 KGHSH and CDR2 LQKENI. This CDR3 contains 15 residues. CDR3 amino acids: CASSSSQGKNTEAFF.